The next 13 T cell receptor beta chains were all read from a single sample in a study of beta chain features in type 1 diabetes. Sequenced material consisted of expressed TCRB transcripts (all of the isolated RNA was reverse transcribed). The data were produced by immunoSEQ multiplex PCR, yet TCRdb's version contains in-frame clones alone and is incomplete. The sample contains under 900,000 clones, about a sixth of which appear only once. The sample taken for sequencing was naive CD4+ T cells from blood. The receptors stem from a woman in her late teens or twenties in good health.

The V call is TRBV6-5, the J call TRBJ2-1; 9 bases align to TRBD1. The CDR3 spans 14 residues. The V gene's germline CDR1 is MNHEY and CDR2 SVGAGI. V lost 4 bases and J lost 6; bases outside the gene matches: 4. CDR3: CASSLQGAGNEQFF. The CDR3 DNA follows: TGTGCCAGCAGTTTACAGGGGGCTGGCAATGAGCAGTTCTTC.

This clone came up a few times. The rearrangement uses TRBV28 and TRBJ1-3; no reliable D call. Looked up from germline, CDR1 is MDHEN and CDR2 is SYDVKM. Trimming pared 2 bases from V and 0 bases from J, leaving 8 bases between. The CDR3 has 15 amino acids. CDR3 DNA: TGTGCCAGCAGTTTACCCGTGAACTCTGGAAACACCATATATTTT. This gives the protein CASSLPVNSGNTIYF.

This sequence joins TRBV4-1 and TRBJ2-6, with D possibly being TRBD1 or TRBD2 (6 bases each). The CDR3 is 21 amino acids. Germline loops: CDR1 MGHRA, CDR2 YSYEKL. The ends were cut back, 3 bases at V and 0 bases at J, with 24 bases in the middle. The CDR3 protein is CASSHFSRGVLMDSGANVLTF. The CDR3 nucleotides read TGCGCCAGCAGCCATTTTTCAAGGGGGGTACTTATGGACTCTGGGGCCAACGTCCTGACTTTC.

The chain employs TRBV5-4 and TRBJ2-3; tentatively, D is TRBD1 or TRBD2 (6 bases each). V dropped 5 bases and J dropped 5 bases, with 15 bases sitting between them. Germline V lookup: CDR1 SGHNT, CDR2 YYREEE (reference sequence). This CDR3 has 14 residues. CDR3 region: CASSRDRRGDTQYF. As DNA, the CDR3 is TGTGCCAGCAGTCGAGACAGGAGGGGAGATACGCAGTATTTT.

On this clone itself: Different DNA sequences within this sample yield the same CDR3. This chain links TRBV19 with TRBJ2-1, with D perhaps TRBD1 (5 bases). In germline, CDR1 is LNHDA, CDR2 SQIVND (reference sequence). Trimming cost V 3 bases and J 4 bases, with 10 bases left between them. CDR3 length: 14 amino acids. CDR3 sequence reads: CASSIQGLYNEQFF. The CDR3 DNA sequence: TGTGCCAGTAGTATCCAGGGCCTATACAATGAGCAGTTCTTC. The full variable domain, its missing parts supplied by reference TRBV19 and TRBJ2-1, is DGGITQSPKYLFRKEGQNVTLSCEQNLNHDAMYWYRQDPGQGLRLIYYSQIVNDFQKGDIAEGYSVSREKKESFPLTVTSAQKNPTAFYLCASSIQGLYNEQFFGPGTRLTVL.

This clone occurred a few times. The chain recombines TRBV13 with TRBJ2-3, with D perhaps assigned TRBD1 or TRBD2 (6 bases each). Germline V CDR1 and CDR2: PRHDT, FYEKMQ (reference sequence). The V gene lost 8 bases and the J gene lost 4 bases, with 19 bases spanning the gap. The CDR3 contains 15 residues. This chain's CDR3 is CASLLTRRGADTQYF. The CDR3 region has the DNA TGTGCCAGCCTCCTCACTAGGAGGGGGGCAGATACGCAGTATTTT.

This clone was detected only a few times. The chain recombines TRBV14 with TRBJ2-7; possibly TRBD1 for D (5 bases). Trimming took off 4 bases at V and 2 bases at J, with 15 bases between the two ends. Germline CDR1 and CDR2: SGHDN and FVKESK. The CDR3 spans 15 residues. The CDR3 region is CASSLSTGRTYEQYF. The CDR3 DNA reads as TGTGCCAGCAGCCTAAGCACAGGCCGTACCTACGAGCAGTACTTC. Variable domain in full (rest from reference TRBV14 and TRBJ2-7): EAGVTQFPSHSVIEKGQTVTLRCDPISGHDNLYWYRRVMGKEIKFLLHFVKESKQDESGMPNNRFLAERTGGTYSTLKVQPAELEDSGVYFCASSLSTGRTYEQYFGPGTRLTVT.

This clone has only a few counts. The V gene is TRBV2, the J gene TRBJ1-1; 8 positions match TRBD1. The germline gives CDR1 SNHLY, CDR2 FYNNEI. Trimming removed 6 bases from V and 11 bases from J; junction bases left unmatched: 11. The CDR3 totals 13 residues. The CDR3 DNA sequence: TGTGCCAGCAGGCAAGACAGGGGAGGGTTGGCTTTCTTT. The encoded protein is CASRQDRGGLAFF.

A few counts support this clone. The chain has TRBV5-1 and TRBJ2-7; D may be TRBD1 (6 bases). Germline V gives CDR1 SGHRS, CDR2 YFSETQ. This CDR3 comprises 14 residues. V gave up 4 bases and J gave up 3 bases, with 14 bases separating them. For the CDR3, the DNA is TGCGCCAGCAGCCACGGACAGAACAACTACGAGCAGTACTTC. It codes for CASSHGQNNYEQYF.

Points on this clone: An end of the junction does not agree with germline; a read error may underlie this. Other DNA sequences in the same sample also yield this CDR3. J is TRBJ2-2 and V is TRBV9; perhaps TRBD2 as D (6 bases). This CDR3 region has 15 residues. The V gene's germline CDR1 is SGDLS and CDR2 YYNGEE. As DNA, the CDR3 is TGTGCCAGCAGCGTAGTTGCGGGGAACACCGGAGAGCTGTTTTTT. It specifies CASSVVAGNTGELFF.

The chain is built from TRBV2 and TRBJ2-7; 7 bases agree with TRBD1. Germline loops: CDR1 SNHLY, CDR2 FYNNEI. The CDR3 extends over 15 amino acids. V shed 6 bases, J shed 0 bases, and the junction held 8 bases outside the gene matches. The CDR3 DNA sequence: TGTGCCAGCAGGGAACCCGGGACAGCCTCCTACGAGCAGTACTTC. This translates into CASREPGTASYEQYF.

The chain combines TRBV27 with TRBJ1-4, with TRBD1 matching 9 bases. V dropped 0 bases and J dropped 10; count of bases not matched to a gene: 9. The CDR3 sequence is 16 residues long. CDR1 and CDR2 (germline): MNHEY, SMNVEV (reference sequence). Here the CDR3 reads CASSLSSGQGGGKLFF. The DNA of the CDR3 is TGTGCCAGCAGTTTATCGTCGGGACAGGGAGGGGGAAAACTGTTTTTT.

A few counts support this clone. V usage is TRBV7-9 and J usage is TRBJ2-2, with 12 bases matching TRBD2. Germline lookup yields CDR1 SEHNR and CDR2 FQNEAQ (reference sequence). J was trimmed by 5 bases and V by 8 bases; bases with no gene match: 3. This CDR3 contains 14 residues. CDR3: CASDGTSGTGELFF. CDR3 nucleotide sequence: TGTGCCAGCGACGGGACTAGCGGGACCGGGGAGCTGTTTTTT. Complete variable domain (other parts from reference TRBV7-9 and TRBJ2-2): DTGVSQNPRHKITKRGQNVTFRCDPISEHNRLYWYRQTLGQGPEFLTYFQNEAQLEKSRLLSDRFSAERPKGSFSTLEIQRTEQGDSAMYLCASDGTSGTGELFFGEGSRLTVL.